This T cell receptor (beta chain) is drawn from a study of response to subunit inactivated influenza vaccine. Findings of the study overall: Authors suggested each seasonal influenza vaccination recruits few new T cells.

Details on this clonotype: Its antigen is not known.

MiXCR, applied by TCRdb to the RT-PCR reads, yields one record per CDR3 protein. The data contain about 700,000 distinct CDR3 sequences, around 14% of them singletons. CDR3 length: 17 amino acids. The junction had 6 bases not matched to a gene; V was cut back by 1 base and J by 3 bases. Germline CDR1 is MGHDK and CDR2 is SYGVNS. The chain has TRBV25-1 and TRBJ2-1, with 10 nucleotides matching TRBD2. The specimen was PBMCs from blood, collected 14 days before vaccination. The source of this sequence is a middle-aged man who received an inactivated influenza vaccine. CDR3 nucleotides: TGTGCCAGCAGTGAATGGCCTAGCGGGAGTTACTACAATGAGCAGTTCTTC. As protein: CASSEWPSGSYYNEQFF.